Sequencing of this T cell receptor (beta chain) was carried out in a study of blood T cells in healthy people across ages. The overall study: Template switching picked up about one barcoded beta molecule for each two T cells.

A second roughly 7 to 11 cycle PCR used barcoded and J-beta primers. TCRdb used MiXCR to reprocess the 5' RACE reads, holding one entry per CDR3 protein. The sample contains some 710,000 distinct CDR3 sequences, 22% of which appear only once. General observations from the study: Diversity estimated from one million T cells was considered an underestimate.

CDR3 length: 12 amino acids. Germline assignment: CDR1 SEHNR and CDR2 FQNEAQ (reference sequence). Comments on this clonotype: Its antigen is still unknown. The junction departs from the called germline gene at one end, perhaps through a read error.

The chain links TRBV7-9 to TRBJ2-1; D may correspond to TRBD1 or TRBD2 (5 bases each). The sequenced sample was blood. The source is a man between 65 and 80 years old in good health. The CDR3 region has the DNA TGTGCCAGCAGCTTACGACGGGGCGAGCGGTTCTTC. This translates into CASSLRRGERFF.